This T cell receptor beta chain was identified in a study of CD8+ T cells in alopecia areata. In the case of this clone: The antigen is not known.

T lymphocytes (CD4+ and CD8+) were sorted from PBMCs. It was cDNA, reverse transcribed from extracted RNA, that served as the sequencing template. The repertoire was sequenced with immunoSEQ multiplex PCR; TCRdb's copy has only in-frame clones and lacks some. The table records under 250,000 clones, 45% to 70% of them present only once. Points from the study as a whole: Lesional scalp, notably in alopecia totalis/universalis, had clonality above that of normal scalp. Against the mouse data, patients shared TCRs less clearly, possibly for HLA reasons.

This CDR3 is built from 14 residues. The germline V gene encodes CDR1 MNHNS and CDR2 SASEGT. The V end was cut by 6 bases, the J end by 5 bases, with 16 bases between. The sequence was collected from a human donor in good health. Sequenced input: CD8+ T cells sorted from blood. The rearrangement uses TRBV6-1 and TRBJ1-1; D is uncertain. Written as DNA, the CDR3 is TGTGCCAGCAGAATACTCTTAGACGGGACTGAAGCTTTCTTT. Translation: CASRILLDGTEAFF.